Listed here are 27 T cell receptor beta chains from one sample, sequenced in a study of response to subunit inactivated influenza vaccine. One entry per CDR3 protein, called by TCRdb with MiXCR from the RT-PCR reads. The table shows about 240,000 distinct CDR3 sequences, with approximately 12% occurring only once. This specimen was non-naive T cells sorted from PBMCs, taken around 15 days before vaccination. These receptors originate from a man aged 50 to 60 who received an inactivated influenza vaccine.

This chain uses TRBV19 with TRBJ2-3; 10 bases map to TRBD1. This CDR3 is 15 amino acids long. J gave up 3 bases and V 8 bases, and 8 bases lay outside the gene matches. CDR1 and CDR2 (germline): LNHDA, SQIVND (reference sequence). CDR3 region: CASARTGGKTDTQYF. CDR3 DNA sequence: TGTGCCAGTGCTCGGACAGGGGGAAAAACAGATACGCAGTATTTT. The complete variable domain, with remaining parts taken from reference TRBV19 and TRBJ2-3, reads DGGITQSPKYLFRKEGQNVTLSCEQNLNHDAMYWYRQDPGQGLRLIYYSQIVNDFQKGDIAEGYSVSREKKESFPLTVTSAQKNPTAFYLCASARTGGKTDTQYFGPGTRLTVL.

This clonotype has only a few counts. The V and J genes are TRBV10-3 and TRBJ1-5; D call uncertain. The CDR3 extends over 13 amino acids. Germline V gene lookup returns CDR1 ENHRY and CDR2 SYGVKD. V was trimmed by 8 bases and J by 7 bases, leaving 15 bases between them. CDR3 sequence reads: CAIGREVGQPQHF. CDR3 DNA: TGTGCCATCGGGCGGGAAGTTGGACAGCCCCAGCATTTT.

This clonotype occurred a few times. The chain has TRBV5-1 and TRBJ1-4; no reliable D call. The CDR3 is made up of 18 amino acids. The V gene lost 1 base and the J gene lost 0 bases, with 16 bases spanning the gap. Germline CDR1 SGHRS, CDR2 YFSETQ. CDR3 nucleotide sequence: TGCGCCAGCAGCTTGCTCCCTCCGTCGCGTCCAACTAATGAAAAACTGTTTTTT. Residues: CASSLLPPSRPTNEKLFF.

This clonotype was recorded a few times. The V gene is TRBV7-2, the J gene TRBJ2-5, with TRBD1 matching over 7 bases. Germline V gene sequence: CDR1 SGHTA, CDR2 FQGNSA. Unmatched junction bases numbered 3, after V lost 4 bases and J lost 4 bases. This CDR3 region has 13 residues. The DNA for the CDR3 is TGTGCCAGCAGCTCACAGGGGATAGAGACCCAGTACTTC. As protein: CASSSQGIETQYF.

This rearrangement joins TRBV5-1 to TRBJ1-1; D gene unclear. This CDR3 is built from 15 residues. The germline V and J ends were trimmed by 1 base and 0 bases, with 10 bases remaining between them. Germline V lookup: CDR1 SGHRS, CDR2 YFSETQ. CDR3 DNA: TGCGCCAGCAGCTTGCTGGGTCTTTTGAACACTGAAGCTTTCTTT. Encoded protein: CASSLLGLLNTEAFF.

This clonotype has ten or more counts. This chain connects TRBV28 to TRBJ1-1; D ambiguous. From germline, CDR1 is MDHEN and CDR2 SYDVKM. Trimming removed 2 bases from V and 8 bases from J, with 9 bases in between. This CDR3 spans 12 amino acids. CDR3 nucleotide sequence: TGTGCCAGCAGTTTACTGTCGGGGGAAGCTTTCTTT. It specifies CASSLLSGEAFF.

The table lists this clonotype with many counts. The gene calls are TRBV11-2 and TRBJ2-5; D not resolved. CDR3 size: 13 residues. Germline assignment: CDR1 SGHAT and CDR2 FQNNGV. Trimming pared 1 base from V and 2 bases from J, leaving 5 bases between. CDR3 sequence (DNA): TGTGCCAGCAGCTTAGTTCAGCAAGAGACCCAGTACTTC. Protein product: CASSLVQQETQYF.

The V gene is TRBV20-1, the J gene TRBJ2-7; D unresolved. V shed 6 bases and J shed 4 bases, with 19 bases lying between them. The length of the CDR3 is 14 residues. CDR1 is DFQATT, CDR2 SNEGSKA, per germline (reference sequence). CDR3 nucleotide sequence: TGCAGTGCCACACACCGAGATTCCTTATACGAGCAGTACTTC. As protein: CSATHRDSLYEQYF.

This chain connects TRBV7-9 to TRBJ2-7; 11 bases align to TRBD2. The CDR3 is made up of 14 amino acids. Germline trimming cut 5 bases from V and 7 bases from J; bases unmatched to any gene: 7. Germline CDR1 is SEHNR and CDR2 is FQNEAQ (reference sequence). CDR3 in DNA: TGTGCCAGCAGCCATAGCGGGAGGGCCGGGGAGCAGTACTTC. As protein: CASSHSGRAGEQYF.

This clonotype has at least ten counts. The V and J genes are TRBV20-1 and TRBJ1-2; D unclear. Germline V gene lookup returns CDR1 DFQATT and CDR2 SNEGSKA (reference sequence). Trimming removed 1 base from V and 4 bases from J, with 10 bases in between. The CDR3 spans 13 residues. The CDR3: CSARGVGGYGYTF. For the CDR3, the DNA is TGCAGTGCTAGAGGCGTGGGAGGCTATGGCTACACCTTC.

Points on this clonotype: A much larger clone lies one base from this, so it may be a read error. V gene TRBV5-5 combines with J gene TRBJ2-1, with TRBD1 matching 10 bases. The CDR3 has 17 residues. Germline V gives CDR1 SGHKS, CDR2 YYEKEE (reference sequence). V lost 3 bases to trimming and J lost 6 bases; unmatched junction nucleotides: 12. This CDR3 is CASSSWDRGHLSNEQFF. The CDR3 DNA sequence: TGTGCCAGCAGCTCGTGGGACAGGGGCCATCTTTCCAATGAGCAGTTCTTC.

The chain recombines TRBV7-8 with TRBJ2-5; D unresolved. The germline V gene encodes CDR1 SGHVS and CDR2 FQNEAQ. Trimming removed 5 bases at V and 2 bases at J, with 9 bases between. The CDR3 spans 13 residues. This CDR3 reads CASSPEMQETQYF. The CDR3 DNA follows: TGTGCCAGCAGCCCCGAGATGCAAGAGACCCAGTACTTC. The full variable domain, its missing parts supplied by reference TRBV7-8 and TRBJ2-5, is GAGVSQSPRYKVAKRGQDVALRCDPISGHVSLFWYQQALGQGPEFLTYFQNEAQLDKSGLPSDRFFAERPEGSVSTLKIQRTQQEDSAVYLCASSPEMQETQYFGPGTRLLVL.

This clonotype was seen only a few times. The rearrangement joins TRBV28 to TRBJ2-2; D is possibly TRBD1 or TRBD2 (5 bases each). Germline V gives CDR1 MDHEN, CDR2 SYDVKM. The V end lost 4 bases, the J end lost 6 bases, and 9 bases lay between the germline ends. CDR3 length: 13 amino acids. Here the CDR3 DNA reads TGTGCCAGCAGTTCGGGGACGGCCGGGGAGCTGTTTTTT. Translating it yields CASSSGTAGELFF.

The rearrangement uses TRBV30 and TRBJ2-3; 11 bases line up with TRBD1. CDR1 and CDR2 (germline): GTSNPN, SVGIG (reference sequence). The CDR3 covers 14 residues. Germline trimming cut 8 bases from V and 3 bases from J; bases unmatched to any gene: 7. The CDR3 sequence: CAQRTGGATDTQYF. For the CDR3, the DNA is TGTGCCCAGAGGACAGGGGGCGCGACAGATACGCAGTATTTT.

Only a few counts were recorded for this clonotype. The CDR3 bases are TGTGCCAGCAGCTCCCCCTTTAGCGGGGGGGCTCCGGGGACAGATACGCAGTATTTT. Translated, it gives CASSSPFSGGAPGTDTQYF. The rearrangement joins TRBV11-2 to TRBJ2-3, with 11 bases aligning to TRBD2. CDR1 is SGHAT and CDR2 is FQNNGV in the germline V gene. This CDR3 contains 19 residues. With V trimmed by 4 bases and J by 3 bases, 15 bases remained unmatched.

In this sample, this clonotype turned up a few times. V and J are TRBV6-5 and TRBJ1-1, with 8 nucleotides matching TRBD1. This CDR3 is 14 amino acids long. V was pared by 4 bases and J by 5 bases, with 6 bases of the junction left unmatched. CDR1 and CDR2 (germline): MNHEY, SVGAGI. In DNA form, the CDR3 reads TGTGCCAGCAGTTTCAGGGGGCAAGGGACTGAAGCTTTCTTT. Translating it yields CASSFRGQGTEAFF.

V gene TRBV7-9 combines with J gene TRBJ2-7; TRBD1 matches 7 bases. Germline V gives CDR1 SEHNR, CDR2 FQNEAQ (reference sequence). This CDR3 has 13 amino acids. Trimming cost V 6 bases and J 6 bases; bases outside gene matches: 8. CDR3 region: CASRPFDRAEQYF. CDR3 sequence (DNA): TGTGCCAGCAGACCATTCGACAGGGCCGAGCAGTACTTC. Full variable domain (remainder filled in from reference TRBV7-9 and TRBJ2-7): DTGVSQNPRHKITKRGQNVTFRCDPISEHNRLYWYRQTLGQGPEFLTYFQNEAQLEKSRLLSDRFSAERPKGSFSTLEIQRTEQGDSAMYLCASRPFDRAEQYFGPGTRLTVT.

Only a few counts were recorded for this clonotype. The rearrangement links TRBV14 to TRBJ2-2; possible D gene TRBD2, 5 bases. CDR3 length: 15 residues. Germline V gene data show CDR1 as SGHDN and CDR2 as FVKESK. Trimming took 1 base from V and 5 from J, leaving 11 bases between them. The CDR3 region is CASSQGGLRTGELFF. CDR3 nucleotide sequence: TGTGCCAGCAGCCAAGGCGGACTTAGGACCGGGGAGCTGTTTTTT.

This clonotype was detected many times. J is TRBJ2-5 and V is TRBV5-1, with D possibly matching TRBD2 (5 bases). CDR1 and CDR2 from the germline V gene are SGHRS and YFSETQ. The CDR3 sequence is 12 residues long. Trimming left V 7 bases short and J 2 bases short, with 9 bases between. CDR3 DNA: TGCGCCAGCGGCAGGACTCAAGAGACCCAGTACTTC. It is translated as CASGRTQETQYF.

The rearrangement joins TRBV3-1 to TRBJ1-2; D call uncertain. Germline CDR1 reads LGHDT; CDR2 reads YNNKEL (reference sequence). The CDR3 length is 15 residues. Trimming removed 4 bases at V and 5 bases at J, with 17 bases between. CDR3 sequence (DNA): TGTGCCAGCAGCCCTACATCAGGCTCGGGGTATGGCTACACCTTC. This encodes CASSPTSGSGYGYTF.

This clonotype appeared many times. The CDR3 nucleotides read TGTGCCAGCAGCCAAGATCTAGTAGCGGGACCCCACGAGCAGTACTTC. Protein sequence: CASSQDLVAGPHEQYF. This chain connects TRBV4-2 to TRBJ2-7, with 8 nucleotides matching TRBD2. CDR1 and CDR2 (germline): LGHNA, YNFKEQ. The CDR3 runs 16 residues. V lost 0 bases and J lost 5; bases outside the gene matches: 9.

This clonotype has more than one count but fewer than ten. The V and J genes are TRBV20-1 and TRBJ1-2; D gene ambiguous. CDR1 DFQATT and CDR2 SNEGSKA come from the germline V gene (reference sequence). The CDR3 spans 10 residues. V lost 5 bases to trimming and J lost 8 bases, with 9 bases between them. The DNA of the CDR3 is TGCAGTGCTGATCGGAAGGGCTACACCTTC. Its protein product is CSADRKGYTF.

The V call is TRBV11-2, the J call TRBJ2-7; D ambiguous. Germline V gene lookup returns CDR1 SGHAT and CDR2 FQNNGV. The CDR3 extends over 15 amino acids. V lost 4 bases and J lost 3, with 16 bases in between. CDR3 protein: CASSSPRRTFYEQYF. DNA for the CDR3: TGTGCCAGCAGCTCACCTCGCAGGACCTTCTACGAGCAGTACTTC.

Many counts were recorded for this clonotype. The V call is TRBV5-1, the J call TRBJ2-7; either TRBD1 or TRBD2 may supply D (6 bases each). This CDR3 is 13 amino acids long. CDR1 is SGHRS, CDR2 YFSETQ, per germline. V was trimmed by 5 bases and J by 2 bases, leaving 11 bases between them. In DNA, the CDR3 is TGCGCCAGCAGAGGGGGGCAACCCTACGAGCAGTACTTC. As protein: CASRGGQPYEQYF. Complete variable domain (other parts from reference TRBV5-1 and TRBJ2-7): KAGVTQTPRYLIKTRGQQVTLSCSPISGHRSVSWYQQTPGQGLQFLFEYFSETQRNKGNFPGRFSGRQFSNSRSEMNVSTLELGDSALYLCASRGGQPYEQYFGPGTRLTVT.

This clonotype was picked up many times. The chain has TRBV4-1 and TRBJ2-7; a weak D match, TRBD2 (6 bases). Germline V gives CDR1 MGHRA, CDR2 YSYEKL. This CDR3 spans 14 amino acids. The V gene lost 0 bases and the J gene lost 3 bases, with 9 bases spanning the gap. The CDR3 bases are TGCGCCAGCAGCCAAGAGGGGGGTAGCTACGAGCAGTACTTC. It specifies CASSQEGGSYEQYF.

This clonotype was observed many times. The V and J genes are TRBV7-8 and TRBJ1-2; D gene unclear. With 4 bases removed from V and 1 base from J, the gap between germline ends came to 10 bases. Germline CDR1 SGHVS, CDR2 FQNEAQ. The length of the CDR3 is 14 residues. The CDR3 loop is CASSSPTDNYGYTF. CDR3 sequence (DNA): TGTGCCAGCAGCTCCCCGACGGATAACTATGGCTACACCTTC.

The V and J genes are TRBV7-9 and TRBJ2-1; D not resolved. The CDR3 totals 14 residues. V was clipped by 2 bases and J by 0 bases, with 5 bases between them. Per germline, CDR1 SEHNR and CDR2 FQNEAQ (reference sequence). The CDR3: CASSLPYSYNEQFF. The CDR3 DNA follows: TGTGCCAGCAGCTTACCCTACTCCTACAATGAGCAGTTCTTC. Complete variable domain (other parts from reference TRBV7-9 and TRBJ2-1): DTGVSQNPRHKITKRGQNVTFRCDPISEHNRLYWYRQTLGQGPEFLTYFQNEAQLEKSRLLSDRFSAERPKGSFSTLEIQRTEQGDSAMYLCASSLPYSYNEQFFGPGTRLTVL.